The rows below give T cell receptor beta chains drawn from one sample of a study of cytomegalovirus exposure and HLA in healthy donors. Profiled with immunoSEQ multiplex PCR; TCRdb holds only in-frame clones, not every one. The repertoire holds some 190,000 clones, with 65% to 80% as singletons. The material sequenced was PBMCs. The receptors come from a woman aged 25 to 39 in good health and CMV-seropositive. The CDR3 runs from the conserved cysteine through the conserved F or W. Fields, in order: D gene, V gene, clone size, J gene, CDR3 protein, CDR3 DNA. The D gene is left open where the match is weak. Size is stated for part of the rows, as once, few or many counts, or as a class when the clone is expanded.

>TRBD1|TRBV10-2|few|TRBJ1-3
CASSGRTGADTIYF
TGCGCCAGCAGTGGGAGAACAGGGGCGGACACCATATATTTT
>-|TRBV19|once|TRBJ1-5
CASSLRQGNQPQHF
TGTGCCAGTAGTCTTAGGCAGGGCAATCAGCCCCAGCATTTT
>-|TRBV7-2|-|TRBJ2-5
CASSFNTKETQYF
TGTGCCAGCAGCTTCAACACTAAAGAGACCCAGTACTTC
>-|TRBV19|-|TRBJ1-4
CASTPGQILATNEKLFF
TGTGCCAGTACCCCTGGACAGATACTTGCAACTAATGAAAAACTGTTTTTT
>TRBD1|TRBV30|-|TRBJ1-2
CAWSTGDYGYTF
TGTGCCTGGTCGACAGGGGACTATGGCTACACCTTC
>TRBD2|TRBV5-1|-|TRBJ2-1
CASSSSGGLNEQFF
TGCGCCAGCAGTTCGAGCGGGGGGCTCAATGAGCAGTTCTTC
>TRBD2|TRBV4-1|once|TRBJ2-3
CASSLSGGNTDTQYF
TGCGCCAGCAGCCTAAGCGGGGGGAACACAGATACGCAGTATTTT
>TRBD1|TRBV11-2|-|TRBJ1-4
CASSRDRGEKLFF
TGTGCCAGCAGCCGGGACAGGGGTGAAAAACTGTTTTTT
>-|TRBV19|-|TRBJ1-5
CASSMGRGGQPQHF
TGTGCCAGTAGTATGGGTAGGGGAGGGCAGCCCCAGCATTTT
>TRBD1|TRBV19|many|TRBJ1-5
CASSTTGGFRMQPQHF
TGTGCCAGTAGTACGACAGGGGGGTTCCGGATGCAGCCCCAGCATTTT
>-|TRBV5-6|-|TRBJ2-3
CASSLGQGDTQYF
TGTGCCAGCAGCTTGGGGCAGGGGGATACGCAGTATTTT
>-|TRBV11-2|-|TRBJ2-1
CASSLDDRLLAYNEQFF
TGTGCCAGCAGCTTAGATGATCGACTACTCGCCTACAATGAGCAGTTCTTC
>-|TRBV6-1|-|TRBJ1-4
CASSEENRPGAF
TGTGCCAGCAGTGAAGAGAACAGGCCAGGGGCTTTT
>TRBD1|TRBV29-1|-|TRBJ1-1
CSALTGTGGNEAFF
TGCAGCGCTCTCACCGGGACAGGGGGGAATGAAGCTTTCTTT
>TRBD1|TRBV23-1|-|TRBJ1-5
CASSQPQPTPGTGGFLGNQPQHF
TGCGCCAGCAGTCAACCCCAACCGACCCCCGGGACAGGGGGCTTTCTGGGGAATCAGCCCCAGCATTTT
>TRBD1|TRBV5-4|few|TRBJ1-6
CASSLPRQGSNSPLHF
TGTGCCAGCAGCTTGCCCCGACAGGGAAGTAATTCACCCCTCCACTTT
>-|TRBV13|once|TRBJ2-3
CASSRRGSDTQYF
TGTGCCAGCAGTCGGCGGGGCTCAGATACGCAGTATTTT
>TRBD1|TRBV23-1|once|TRBJ1-5
CASSHSQQQGGGNQPQHF
TGCGCCAGCAGTCATTCCCAACAACAGGGGGGAGGCAATCAGCCCCAGCATTTT
>TRBD2|TRBV2|-|TRBJ2-1
CASSGRGGLRDNEQFF
TGTGCCAGCAGCGGGCGGGGGGGCTTACGGGACAATGAGCAGTTCTTC
>TRBD2|TRBV6-1|once|TRBJ2-7
CASEERGSYEQYF
TGTGCCAGTGAAGAGCGGGGATCCTACGAGCAGTACTTC
>TRBD2|TRBV18|-|TRBJ2-3
CASSPLEGLAGSDTQYF
TGTGCCAGCTCACCTTTGGAGGGACTAGCGGGGTCAGATACGCAGTATTTT
>TRBD1|TRBV5-4|once|TRBJ1-4
CASSPGDSFNEKLFF
TGTGCCAGCAGCCCGGGGGACAGTTTTAATGAAAAACTGTTTTTT